The clone carrying this T cell receptor beta chain was found a few times. Its antigen is not identified. With a J-beta primer mix and a sample-barcoded 5' primer, a second PCR ran about 7 to 12 cycles. In TCRdb, the 5' RACE reads were re-called with MiXCR into one record per CDR3 protein. Of approximately 800,000 distinct CDR3 sequences listed, more than 20% are singletons. The data were taken from a study of blood T cells in healthy people across ages. Germline V gene lookup returns CDR1 DFQATT and CDR2 SNEGSKA (reference sequence). Unmatched junction bases numbered 9, after V lost 2 bases and J lost 2 bases. The CDR3 has 16 residues. Study-wide results and limits: Roughly linear declines in TCR beta diversity per million T cells occurred with age.

These data are also associated with another study on T cells of mothers and their children. That report notes: Around 3.2 million TCR beta reads per child versus over 9.5 million per mother.

Sequenced material: blood. The receptor was derived from a boy aged 5-17 years in good health. The gene calls are TRBV20-1 and TRBJ1-2, with TRBD1 matching over 9 bases. The CDR3 loop is CSARPADRGENYGYTF. In DNA form, the CDR3 reads TGCAGTGCTAGACCGGCCGACAGGGGGGAAAACTATGGCTACACCTTC.